This T cell receptor beta chain was sequenced during a study of response to subunit inactivated influenza vaccine. This CDR3 has 15 residues. Germline lookup yields CDR1 MGHRA and CDR2 YSYEKL. V dropped 2 bases and J dropped 5; count of bases not matched to a gene: 8. Each CDR3 protein is one row after TCRdb ran MiXCR on the RT-PCR reads. Of fewer than 750,000 distinct CDR3 sequences detected, roughly 15% appear once; the ten largest clones hold over 8.5%. This receptor was obtained from a man aged 50-59 years who received an inactivated influenza vaccine. The chain joins TRBV4-1 to TRBJ1-2; TRBD1 matches at 7 bases. The sample in question was PBMCs from blood, obtained 12 days after vaccination. The CDR3 loop reads CASSQTPGQTYGYTF. CDR3 nucleotides: TGCGCCAGCAGCCAAACACCGGGACAGACGTATGGCTACACCTTC.